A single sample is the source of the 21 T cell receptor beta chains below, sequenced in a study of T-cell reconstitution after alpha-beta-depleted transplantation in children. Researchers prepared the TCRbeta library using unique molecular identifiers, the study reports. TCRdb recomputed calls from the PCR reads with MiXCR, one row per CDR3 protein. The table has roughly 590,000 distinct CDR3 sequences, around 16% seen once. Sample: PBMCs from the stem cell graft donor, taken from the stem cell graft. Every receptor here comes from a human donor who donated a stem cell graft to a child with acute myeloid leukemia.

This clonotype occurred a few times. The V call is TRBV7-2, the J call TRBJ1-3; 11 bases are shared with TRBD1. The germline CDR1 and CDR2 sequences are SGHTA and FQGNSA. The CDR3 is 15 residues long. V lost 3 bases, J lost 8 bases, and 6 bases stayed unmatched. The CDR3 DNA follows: TGTGCCAGCAGCTTCCGGGACAGGGGGGTAGACACCATATATTTT. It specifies CASSFRDRGVDTIYF.

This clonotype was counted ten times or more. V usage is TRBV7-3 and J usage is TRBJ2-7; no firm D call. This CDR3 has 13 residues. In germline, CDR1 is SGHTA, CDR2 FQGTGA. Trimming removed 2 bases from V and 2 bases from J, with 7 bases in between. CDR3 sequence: CASSLENTYEQYF. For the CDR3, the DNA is TGTGCCAGCAGCTTAGAAAATACCTACGAGCAGTACTTC. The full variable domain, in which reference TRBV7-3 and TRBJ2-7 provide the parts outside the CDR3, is GAGVSQTPSNKVTEKGKYVELRCDPISGHTALYWYRQSLGQGPEFLIYFQGTGAADDSGLPNDRFFAVRPEGSVSTLKIQRTERGDSAVYLCASSLENTYEQYFGPGTRLTVT.

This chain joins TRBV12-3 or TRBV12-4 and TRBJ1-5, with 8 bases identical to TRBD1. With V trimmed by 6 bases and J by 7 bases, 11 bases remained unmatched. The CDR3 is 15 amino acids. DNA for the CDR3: TGTGCCAGCAGCTCCACAGGGGGGCAGTACCAGCCCCAGCATTTT. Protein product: CASSSTGGQYQPQHF.

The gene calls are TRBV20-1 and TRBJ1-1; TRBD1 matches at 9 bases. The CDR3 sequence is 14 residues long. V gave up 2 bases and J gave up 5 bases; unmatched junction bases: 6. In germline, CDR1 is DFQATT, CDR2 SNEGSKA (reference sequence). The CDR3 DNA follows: TGCAGTGCTAGACACAGGGGGCCTAGGACTGAAGCTTTCTTT. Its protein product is CSARHRGPRTEAFF.

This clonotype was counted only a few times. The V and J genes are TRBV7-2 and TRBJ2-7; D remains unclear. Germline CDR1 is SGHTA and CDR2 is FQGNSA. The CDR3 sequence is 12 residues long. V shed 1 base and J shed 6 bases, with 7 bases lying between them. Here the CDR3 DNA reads TGTGCCAGCAGCTTAGGGGCGCGCGAGCAGTACTTC. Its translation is CASSLGAREQYF. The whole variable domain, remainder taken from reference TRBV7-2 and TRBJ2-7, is GAGVSQSPSNKVTEKGKDVELRCDPISGHTALYWYRQSLGQGLEFLIYFQGNSAPDKSGLPSDRFSAERTGGSVSTLTIQRTQQEDSAVYLCASSLGAREQYFGPGTRLTVT.

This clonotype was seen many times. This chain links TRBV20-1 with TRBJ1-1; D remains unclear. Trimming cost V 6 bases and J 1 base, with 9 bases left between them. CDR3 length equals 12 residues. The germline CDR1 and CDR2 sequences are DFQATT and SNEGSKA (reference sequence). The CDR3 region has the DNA TGCAGTGCCCAACAGACGAACACTGAAGCTTTCTTT. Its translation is CSAQQTNTEAFF.

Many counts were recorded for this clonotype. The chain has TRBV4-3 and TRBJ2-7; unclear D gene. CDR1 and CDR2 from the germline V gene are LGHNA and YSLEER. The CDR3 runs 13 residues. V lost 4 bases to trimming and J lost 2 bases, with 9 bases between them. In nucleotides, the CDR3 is TGCGCCAGCAGCCCCGACATTACCTACGAGCAGTACTTC. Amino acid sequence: CASSPDITYEQYF.

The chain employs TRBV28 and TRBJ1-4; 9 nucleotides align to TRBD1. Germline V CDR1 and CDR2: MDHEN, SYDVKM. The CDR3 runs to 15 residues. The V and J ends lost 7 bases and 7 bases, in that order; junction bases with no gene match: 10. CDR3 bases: TGTGCCAGCAAAACCGCCGGGACAGGGAGTGAAAAACTGTTTTTT. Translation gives CASKTAGTGSEKLFF.

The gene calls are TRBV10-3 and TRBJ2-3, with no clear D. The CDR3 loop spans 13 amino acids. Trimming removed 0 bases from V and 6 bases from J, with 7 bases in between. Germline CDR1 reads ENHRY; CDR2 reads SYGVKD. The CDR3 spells CAISESEDDTQYF. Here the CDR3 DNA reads TGTGCCATCAGTGAGTCTGAAGATGATACGCAGTATTTT.

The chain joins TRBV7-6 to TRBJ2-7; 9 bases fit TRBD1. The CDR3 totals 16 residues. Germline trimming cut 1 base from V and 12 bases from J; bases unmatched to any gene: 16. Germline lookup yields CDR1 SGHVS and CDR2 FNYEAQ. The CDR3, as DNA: TGTGCCAGCAGCTTAGTTGGGGACAGGGTCCCCCCTAAAAGGTACGTC. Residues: CASSLVGDRVPPKRYV.

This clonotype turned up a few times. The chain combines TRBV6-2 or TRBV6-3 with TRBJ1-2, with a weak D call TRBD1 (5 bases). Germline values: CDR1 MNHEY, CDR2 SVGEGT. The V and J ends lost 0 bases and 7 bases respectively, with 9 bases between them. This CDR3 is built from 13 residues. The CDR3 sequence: CASSYSSTVGYTF. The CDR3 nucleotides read TGTGCCAGCAGTTACTCGTCGACAGTTGGCTACACCTTC.

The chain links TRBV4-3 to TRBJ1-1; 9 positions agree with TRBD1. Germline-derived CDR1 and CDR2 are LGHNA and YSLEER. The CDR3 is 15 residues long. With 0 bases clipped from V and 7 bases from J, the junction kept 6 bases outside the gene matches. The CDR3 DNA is TGCGCCAGCAGCCAAGATCGACAGGGGGTCGGTGAAGCTTTCTTT. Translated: CASSQDRQGVGEAFF.

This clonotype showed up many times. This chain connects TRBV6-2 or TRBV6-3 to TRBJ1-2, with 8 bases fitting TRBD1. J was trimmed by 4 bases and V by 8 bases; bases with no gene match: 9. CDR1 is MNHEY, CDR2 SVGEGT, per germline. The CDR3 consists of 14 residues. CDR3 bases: TGTGCCAGCGGCTCAGGGGGCGAATTCTATGGCTACACCTTC. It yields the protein CASGSGGEFYGYTF.

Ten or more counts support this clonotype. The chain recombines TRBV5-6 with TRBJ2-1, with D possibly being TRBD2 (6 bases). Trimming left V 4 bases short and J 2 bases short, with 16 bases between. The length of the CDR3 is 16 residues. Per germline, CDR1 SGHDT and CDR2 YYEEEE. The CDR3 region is CASSPTVGRTYNEQFF. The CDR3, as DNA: TGTGCCAGCAGCCCAACGGTGGGGAGGACCTACAATGAGCAGTTCTTC.

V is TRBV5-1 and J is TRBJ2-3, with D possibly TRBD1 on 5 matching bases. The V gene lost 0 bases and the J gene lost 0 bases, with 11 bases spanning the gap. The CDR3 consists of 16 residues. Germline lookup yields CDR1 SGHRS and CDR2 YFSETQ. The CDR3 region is CASSLAWTTSTDTQYF. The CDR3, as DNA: TGCGCCAGCAGCTTGGCCTGGACAACGAGCACAGATACGCAGTATTTT. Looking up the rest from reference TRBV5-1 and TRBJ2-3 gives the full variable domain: KAGVTQTPRYLIKTRGQQVTLSCSPISGHRSVSWYQQTPGQGLQFLFEYFSETQRNKGNFPGRFSGRQFSNSRSEMNVSTLELGDSALYLCASSLAWTTSTDTQYFGPGTRLTVL.

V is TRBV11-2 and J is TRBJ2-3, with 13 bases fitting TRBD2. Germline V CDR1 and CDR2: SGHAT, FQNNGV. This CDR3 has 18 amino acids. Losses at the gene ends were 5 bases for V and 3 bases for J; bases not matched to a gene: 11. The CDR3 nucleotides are TGTGCCAGCAGCACCCGGACTAGCGGGGGCGTGGGGACAGATACGCAGTATTTT. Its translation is CASSTRTSGGVGTDTQYF.

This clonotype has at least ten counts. For the CDR3, the DNA is TGCAGTGCTAAAGACAGGGGTTATAATTCACCCCTCCACTTT. It translates to CSAKDRGYNSPLHF. The chain recombines TRBV20-1 with TRBJ1-6; TRBD1 matches at 8 bases. Germline loops: CDR1 DFQATT, CDR2 SNEGSKA (reference sequence). The V segment lost 4 bases and the J segment 4 bases; nucleotides outside the gene matches: 3. The CDR3 loop spans 14 amino acids.

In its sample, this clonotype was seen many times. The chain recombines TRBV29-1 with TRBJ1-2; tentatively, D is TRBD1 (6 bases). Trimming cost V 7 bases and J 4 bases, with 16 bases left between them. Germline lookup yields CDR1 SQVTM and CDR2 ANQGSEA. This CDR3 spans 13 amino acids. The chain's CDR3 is CSAYRDKSYGYTF. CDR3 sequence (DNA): TGCAGCGCTTACCGGGACAAAAGCTATGGCTACACCTTC.

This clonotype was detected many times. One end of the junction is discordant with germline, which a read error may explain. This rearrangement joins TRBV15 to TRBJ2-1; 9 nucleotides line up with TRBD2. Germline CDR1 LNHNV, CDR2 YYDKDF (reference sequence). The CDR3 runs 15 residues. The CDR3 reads CATSRDRGTSPVRVF. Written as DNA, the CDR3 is TGTGCCACCAGCAGAGATCGGGGGACTAGCCCGGTGCGGGTCTTC.

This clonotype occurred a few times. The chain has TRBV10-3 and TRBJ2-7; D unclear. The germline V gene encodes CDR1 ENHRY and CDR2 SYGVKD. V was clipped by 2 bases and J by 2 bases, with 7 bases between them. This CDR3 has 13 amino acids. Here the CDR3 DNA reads TGTGCCATCAGTGAGGTTAACGCCTACGAGCAGTACTTC. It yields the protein CAISEVNAYEQYF.

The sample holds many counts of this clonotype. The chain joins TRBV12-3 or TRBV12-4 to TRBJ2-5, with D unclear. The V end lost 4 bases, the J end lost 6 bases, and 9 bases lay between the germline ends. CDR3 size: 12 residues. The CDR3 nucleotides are TGTGCCAGCAGTTGGGCAGAAAAGACCCAGTACTTC. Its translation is CASSWAEKTQYF.